Sequencing of this T cell receptor (beta chain) was carried out in a study of CD8 T cells in ankylosing spondylitis. This clonotype was seen ten or more times. Its matching antigen is unknown. Broader study findings: A motif in TCR beta, a set of under ten highly homologous variants, appeared characteristic of ankylosing spondylitis blood.

Each CDR3 protein gets one entry after TCRdb re-called the 5' RACE reads with MiXCR. The sample gives under 200,000 distinct CDR3 sequences, approximately 10% of which show up once; almost 30% is in the top ten. The specimen was blood, either unsorted or a sorted T cell fraction (not recorded which). The clonotype originates from a male donor with ankylosing spondylitis or in good health (not recorded which).

The CDR3 DNA is TGTGCCAGCAGTTTTAGTCGAAATCAGCCCCAGCATTTT. Protein sequence: CASSFSRNQPQHF. This chain joins TRBV12-3 or TRBV12-4 and TRBJ1-5; D ambiguous. V lost 3 bases and J 4 bases, leaving 7 bases between the germline ends. The CDR3 runs 13 residues.